These 8 T cell receptor beta chains were all obtained from the same sample, sequenced in a study of blood T cell repertoires in COVID-19. Here immunoSEQ multiplex PCR was the method, and the copy in TCRdb shows in-frame clones only, minus some. The sample contains some 390,000 clones, around nine tenths of which appear only once. The sequencing input was peripheral blood. Receptor source: a woman in her 40s with COVID-19, enrolled during active disease.

The chain couples TRBV5-8 to TRBJ1-3; D may be TRBD1 (5 bases). This CDR3 region has 15 residues. CDR1 and CDR2 (germline): SGHTS, YDEGEE. V was trimmed by 0 bases and J by 0 bases, leaving 7 bases between them. CDR3 region: CASSLERGSGNTIYF. The CDR3 region has the DNA TGTGCCAGCAGCTTGGAAAGGGGCTCTGGAAACACCATATATTTT.

This clone was detected only once. V is TRBV28 and J is TRBJ1-6, with 7 bases that match TRBD1. The CDR3 runs 15 residues. Germline lookup yields CDR1 MDHEN and CDR2 SYDVKM. Trimming took 4 bases from V and 11 from J; bases not matched to a gene: 11. CDR3 loop: CASSSHRGVVAPLHF. In nucleotides, the CDR3 is TGTGCCAGCAGTTCGCACAGGGGAGTCGTGGCACCCCTCCACTTT.

CDR3 sequence reads: CASSLEQGVDAFF. CDR3 bases: TGTGCCAGCAGCTTAGAACAGGGGGTGGACGCTTTCTTT. The genes are TRBV7-9 and TRBJ1-1; 8 nucleotides agree with TRBD1. Germline CDR1 and CDR2: SEHNR and FQNEAQ (reference sequence). This CDR3 region has 13 residues. The ends lost 1 base at V and 11 bases at J; junction bases unmatched: 6.

About this clone: Other DNA sequences in the same sample also yield this CDR3. The chain is built from TRBV6-5 and TRBJ1-5; TRBD1 matches at 9 bases. V was clipped by 5 bases and J by 2 bases; unmatched bases: 1. The CDR3 extends over 14 amino acids. Germline CDR1 MNHEY, CDR2 SVGAGI. The CDR3 DNA sequence: TGTGCCAGCAGTCGACAGGGGGGCAATCAGCCCCAGCATTTT. Its protein product is CASSRQGGNQPQHF.

The chain recombines TRBV29-1 with TRBJ1-2; 9 positions match TRBD1. Germline values: CDR1 SQVTM, CDR2 ANQGSEA. V lost 5 bases to trimming and J lost 1 base; unmatched junction nucleotides: 26. This CDR3 has 21 residues. CDR3 DNA: TGCAGCGTTCTTGGGGGGACGACAGGGGGACCTCCCCGCCACTTTAACTATGGCTACACCTTC. Amino acid sequence: CSVLGGTTGGPPRHFNYGYTF.

This clone turned up a few times. The chain couples TRBV11-2 to TRBJ2-7; TRBD2 matches 10 bases. The CDR3 is 16 residues long. Germline lookup yields CDR1 SGHAT and CDR2 FQNNGV. Unmatched junction bases numbered 6, after V lost 4 bases and J lost 0 bases. Here the CDR3 reads CASSYPASGGSYEQYF. DNA for the CDR3: TGTGCCAGCAGCTACCCGGCTAGCGGGGGCTCCTACGAGCAGTACTTC.

This clone turned up a few times. This chain connects TRBV6-2 or TRBV6-3 to TRBJ2-7, with D tentatively TRBD1 (5 bases). Germline V gene data show CDR1 as MNHEY and CDR2 as SVGEGT. The CDR3 covers 14 residues. The V and J ends lost 3 bases and 1 base respectively, with 10 bases between them. CDR3 coding DNA: TGTGCCAGCAGTTATCGTGCAGGGTCCTACGAGCAGTACTTC. Translating gives CASSYRAGSYEQYF.

V is TRBV6-5 and J is TRBJ1-1, with TRBD1 as a possible D gene (6 bases). Germline V gene sequence: CDR1 MNHEY, CDR2 SVGAGI. The length of the CDR3 is 14 residues. V gave up 8 bases and J gave up 3 bases, with 16 bases separating them. The CDR3 sequence is CASGKQGMYTEAFF. DNA of the CDR3: TGTGCCAGCGGAAAACAGGGAATGTACACTGAAGCTTTCTTT.